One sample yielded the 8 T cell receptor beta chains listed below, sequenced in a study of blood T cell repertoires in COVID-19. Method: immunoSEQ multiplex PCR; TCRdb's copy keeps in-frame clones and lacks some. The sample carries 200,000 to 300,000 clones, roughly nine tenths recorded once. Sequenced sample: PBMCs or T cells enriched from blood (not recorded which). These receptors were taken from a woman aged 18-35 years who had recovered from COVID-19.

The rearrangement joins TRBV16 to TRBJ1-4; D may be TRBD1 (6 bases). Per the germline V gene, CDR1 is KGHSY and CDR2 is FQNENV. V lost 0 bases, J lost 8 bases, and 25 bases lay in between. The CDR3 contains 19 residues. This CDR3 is CASSQSNRDFRGSYEKLFF. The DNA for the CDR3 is TGTGCCAGCAGCCAATCCAACAGGGATTTTCGCGGGTCTTACGAAAAACTGTTTTTT.

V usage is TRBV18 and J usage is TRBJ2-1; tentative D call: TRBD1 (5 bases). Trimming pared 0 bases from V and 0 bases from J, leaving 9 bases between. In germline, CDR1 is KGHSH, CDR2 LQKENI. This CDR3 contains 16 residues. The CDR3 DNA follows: TGTGCCAGCTCACCACCGGCAGGGTACTCCTACAATGAGCAGTTCTTC. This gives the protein CASSPPAGYSYNEQFF.

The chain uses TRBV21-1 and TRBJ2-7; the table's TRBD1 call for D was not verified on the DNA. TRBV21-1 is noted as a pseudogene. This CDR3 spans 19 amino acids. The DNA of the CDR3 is TGTGCCAGCAGCAAAATGGGCAGGACGGACAGCTATAGCTCCTACGAGCAGTACTTC. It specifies CASSKMGRTDSYSSYEQYF.

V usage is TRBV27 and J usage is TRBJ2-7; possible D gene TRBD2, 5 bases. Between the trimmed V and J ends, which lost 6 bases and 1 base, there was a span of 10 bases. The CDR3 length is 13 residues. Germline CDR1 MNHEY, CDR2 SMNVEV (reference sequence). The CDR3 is CASRRGPSYEQYF. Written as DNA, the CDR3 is TGTGCCAGCAGGCGAGGGCCGTCCTACGAGCAGTACTTC.

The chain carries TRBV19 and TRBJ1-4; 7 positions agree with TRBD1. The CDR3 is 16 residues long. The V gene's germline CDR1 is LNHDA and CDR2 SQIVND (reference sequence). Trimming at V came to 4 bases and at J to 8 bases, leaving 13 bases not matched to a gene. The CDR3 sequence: CASSTTPGTAREKLFF. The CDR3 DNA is TGTGCCAGTAGTACAACCCCTGGGACAGCGAGAGAAAAACTGTTTTTT.

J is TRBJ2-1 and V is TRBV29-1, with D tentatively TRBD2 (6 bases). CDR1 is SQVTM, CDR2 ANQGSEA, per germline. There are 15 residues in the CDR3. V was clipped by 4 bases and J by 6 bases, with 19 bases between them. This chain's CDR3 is CSVGWAIRRVNEQFF. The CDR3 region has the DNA TGCAGCGTTGGTTGGGCTATTCGGAGGGTCAATGAGCAGTTCTTC.

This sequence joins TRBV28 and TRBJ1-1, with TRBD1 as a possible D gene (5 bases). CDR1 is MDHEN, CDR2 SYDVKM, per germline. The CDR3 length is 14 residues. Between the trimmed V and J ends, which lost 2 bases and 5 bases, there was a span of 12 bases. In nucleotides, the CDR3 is TGTGCCAGCAGTTTAAGGGGTGCTTGGACTGAAGCTTTCTTT. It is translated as CASSLRGAWTEAFF.

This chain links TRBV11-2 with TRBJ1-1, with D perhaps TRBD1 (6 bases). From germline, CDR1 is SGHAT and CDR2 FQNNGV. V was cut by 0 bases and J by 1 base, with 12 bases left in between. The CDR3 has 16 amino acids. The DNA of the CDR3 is TGTGCCAGCAGCTTAGATGTGAGACAGGCGAACACTGAAGCTTTCTTT. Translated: CASSLDVRQANTEAFF.